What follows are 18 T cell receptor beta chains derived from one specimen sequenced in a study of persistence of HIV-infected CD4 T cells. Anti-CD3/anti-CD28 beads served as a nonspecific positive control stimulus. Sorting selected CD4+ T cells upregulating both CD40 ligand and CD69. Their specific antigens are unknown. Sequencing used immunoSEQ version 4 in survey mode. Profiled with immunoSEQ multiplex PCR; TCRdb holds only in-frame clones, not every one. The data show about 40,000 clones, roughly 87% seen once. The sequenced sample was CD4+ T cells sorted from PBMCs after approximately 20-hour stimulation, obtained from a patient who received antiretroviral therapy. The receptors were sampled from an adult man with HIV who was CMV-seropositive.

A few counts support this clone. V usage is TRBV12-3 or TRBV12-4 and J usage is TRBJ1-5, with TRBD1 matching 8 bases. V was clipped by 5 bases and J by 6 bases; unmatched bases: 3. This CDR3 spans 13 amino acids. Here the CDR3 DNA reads TGTGCCAGCAGTCGACAGGGGAGTCAGCCCCAGCATTTT. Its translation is CASSRQGSQPQHF.

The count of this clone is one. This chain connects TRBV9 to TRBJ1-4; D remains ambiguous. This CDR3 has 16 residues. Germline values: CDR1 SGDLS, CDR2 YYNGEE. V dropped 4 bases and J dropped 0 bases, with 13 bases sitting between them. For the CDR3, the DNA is TGTGCCAGCAGCCCTTTTCCAGGAGCAACTAATGAAAAACTGTTTTTT. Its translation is CASSPFPGATNEKLFF.

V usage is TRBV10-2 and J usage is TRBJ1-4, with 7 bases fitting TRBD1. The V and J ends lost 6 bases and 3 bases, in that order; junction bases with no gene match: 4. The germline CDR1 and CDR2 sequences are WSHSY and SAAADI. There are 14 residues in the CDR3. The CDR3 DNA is TGCGCCAGCAGGGAGACAGGGCCTAATGAAAAACTGTTTTTT. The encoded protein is CASRETGPNEKLFF.

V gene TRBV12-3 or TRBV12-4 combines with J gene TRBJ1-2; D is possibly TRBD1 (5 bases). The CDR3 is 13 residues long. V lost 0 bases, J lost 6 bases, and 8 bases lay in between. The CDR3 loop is CASSLAGTHGYTF. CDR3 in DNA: TGTGCCAGCAGTTTAGCAGGGACCCATGGCTACACCTTC.

The CDR3 is CASSQVKGSKNTEAFF. Written as DNA, the CDR3 is TGTGCCAGCAGCCAAGTAAAAGGGTCCAAGAACACTGAAGCTTTCTTT. The chain carries TRBV14 and TRBJ1-1, with no clear D. This CDR3 is built from 16 residues. The V gene's germline CDR1 is SGHDN and CDR2 FVKESK. V was trimmed by 1 base and J by 1 base, leaving 13 bases between them.

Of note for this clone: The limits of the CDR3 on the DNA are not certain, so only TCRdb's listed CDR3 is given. CDR3 region: CASSSSNTGELFF. The chain carries TRBV12-3 or TRBV12-4 and TRBJ2-2; the table gives TRBD2 as D, unverified against the DNA. Including both end residues, the CDR3 is 13 amino acids long.

The CDR3 coding sequence is TGTGCCAGCTCACCAAGCTCCGGGACTAAAAACGAGCAGTACTTC. Amino acids: CASSPSSGTKNEQYF. V gene TRBV18 combines with J gene TRBJ2-7; the match to TRBD2 covers 7 bases. Per the germline V gene, CDR1 is KGHSH and CDR2 is LQKENI. The length of the CDR3 is 15 residues. Unmatched junction bases numbered 9, after V lost 2 bases and J lost 5 bases.

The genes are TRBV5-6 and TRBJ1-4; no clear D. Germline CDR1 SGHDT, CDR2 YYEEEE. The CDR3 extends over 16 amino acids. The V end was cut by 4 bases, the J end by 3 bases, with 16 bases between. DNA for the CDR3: TGTGCCAGCAGCCTAGGCACCCGACGAGCTAATGAAAAACTGTTTTTT. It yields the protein CASSLGTRRANEKLFF.

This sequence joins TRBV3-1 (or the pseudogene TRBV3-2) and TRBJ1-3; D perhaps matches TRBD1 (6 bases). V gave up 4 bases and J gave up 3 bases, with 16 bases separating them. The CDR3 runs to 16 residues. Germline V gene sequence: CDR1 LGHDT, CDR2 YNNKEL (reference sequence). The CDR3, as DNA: TGTGCCAGCAGCCCCGCGGGACAAAGCTTTGGAAACACCATATATTTT. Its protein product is CASSPAGQSFGNTIYF.

Here the CDR3 DNA reads TGTGCCACCGGAGAGGCGAACACCGGGGAGCTGTTTTTT. Its protein product is CATGEANTGELFF. The chain joins TRBV15 to TRBJ2-2; D gene unclear. CDR3 length equals 13 residues. The germline CDR1 and CDR2 sequences are LNHNV and YYDKDF (reference sequence). The ends were cut back, 8 bases at V and 0 bases at J, with 7 bases in the middle.

CDR3 sequence (DNA): TGTGCCAGCAGTAGGACAGGGCCGAACACCGGGGAGCTGTTTTTT. Protein product: CASSRTGPNTGELFF. V usage is TRBV27 and J usage is TRBJ2-2; the match to TRBD1 covers 8 bases. V shed 5 bases and J 0 bases; nucleotides not matched to a gene: 2. The CDR3 has 15 residues. Per germline, CDR1 MNHEY and CDR2 SMNVEV (reference sequence).

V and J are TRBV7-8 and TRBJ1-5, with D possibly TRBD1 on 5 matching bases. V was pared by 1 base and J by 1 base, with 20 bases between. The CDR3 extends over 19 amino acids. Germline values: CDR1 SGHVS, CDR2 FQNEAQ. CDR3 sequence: CASSLEAPPFRESNQPQHF. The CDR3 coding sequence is TGTGCCAGCAGCTTAGAAGCCCCTCCGTTCAGGGAAAGCAATCAGCCCCAGCATTTT.

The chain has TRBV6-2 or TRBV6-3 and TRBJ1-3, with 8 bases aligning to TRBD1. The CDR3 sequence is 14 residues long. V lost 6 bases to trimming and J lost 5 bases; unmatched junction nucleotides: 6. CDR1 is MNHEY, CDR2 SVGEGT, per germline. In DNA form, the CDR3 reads TGTGCCAGCAGCCGGACAGGGTCACGAAACACCATATATTTT. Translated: CASSRTGSRNTIYF.

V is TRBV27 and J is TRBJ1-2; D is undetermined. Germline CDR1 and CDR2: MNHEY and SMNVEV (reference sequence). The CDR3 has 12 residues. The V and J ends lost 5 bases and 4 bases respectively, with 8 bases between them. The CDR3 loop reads CASSGSTYGYTF. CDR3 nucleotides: TGTGCCAGCAGTGGATCGACCTATGGCTACACCTTC.

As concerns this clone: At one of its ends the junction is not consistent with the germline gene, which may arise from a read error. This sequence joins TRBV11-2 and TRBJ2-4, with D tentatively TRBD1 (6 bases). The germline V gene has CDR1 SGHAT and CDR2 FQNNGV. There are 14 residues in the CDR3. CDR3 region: CASSLDQTGTSVLF. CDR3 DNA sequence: TGTGCCAGCAGCTTAGACCAGACCGGGACATCAGTACTTTTC.

CDR3 residues: CASSQTTGTTGELFF. CDR3 nucleotides: TGTGCCAGCAGTCAAACGACAGGGACCACCGGGGAGCTGTTTTTT. The chain carries TRBV7-9 and TRBJ2-2, with TRBD1 identical over 7 bases. Germline CDR1 SEHNR, CDR2 FQNEAQ (reference sequence). Germline trimming cut 6 bases from V and 4 bases from J; bases unmatched to any gene: 8. There are 15 residues in the CDR3.

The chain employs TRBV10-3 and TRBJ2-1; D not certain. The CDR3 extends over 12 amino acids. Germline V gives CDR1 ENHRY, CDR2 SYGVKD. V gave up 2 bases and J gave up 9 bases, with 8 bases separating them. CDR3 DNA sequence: TGTGCCATCAGTGAGGAAGTGCTTGAGCAGTTCTTC. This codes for CAISEEVLEQFF.

In nucleotides, the CDR3 is TGTGCCACGTACGGGGGGACAGATACGCAGTATTTT. This translates into CATYGGTDTQYF. The rearrangement links TRBV10-3 to TRBJ2-3, with 7 bases that match TRBD2. Germline CDR1 reads ENHRY; CDR2 reads SYGVKD. V was clipped by 10 bases and J by 3 bases; unmatched bases: 4. The CDR3 length is 12 residues.